This TCR beta chain stems from a study of vaccination and CD4 T cells after COVID-19. Study-level information: Every culture used as a control got a CEFX pool, an HIV-1 Nef pool, or no peptide.

Treatment given: roughly nine-day PBMC culture with coronavirus spike peptide pools or control peptides (ViraFEST assay). CD4+ T cells that came from the unexposed donor were collected before the COVID-19 pandemic (2011-2018). The count of this clonotype is one. The target antigen is unknown. Looked up from germline, CDR1 is SGHDT and CDR2 is YYEEEE. With 3 bases clipped from V and 3 bases from J, the junction kept 6 bases outside the gene matches. The CDR3 runs to 15 residues. The Oncomine TCR Beta short-read assay sequenced DNA from cultured CD4+ T cells. TCRdb re-called the PCR reads with MiXCR, one entry per CDR3 protein. The sample lists nearly 4,500 distinct CDR3 sequences, roughly 65% seen once, with approximately 30% in the top ten.

The chain couples TRBV5-6 to TRBJ2-3; 8 bases fit TRBD1. The sequence was obtained from a human donor in good health. Sequenced material: CD4+ T cells from blood, cultured in vitro. The CDR3 sequence is CASSSTGASTDTQYF. CDR3 nucleotide sequence: TGTGCCAGCAGCTCGACAGGGGCCTCAACAGATACGCAGTATTTT.